The text below deals with one T cell receptor beta chain. What it binds is unknown. PCR used 60 Vbeta primers and 13 Jbeta primers. Sequencing used immunoSEQ multiplex PCR; TCRdb keeps in-frame clones, though not all of them. The sample records roughly 180,000 clones, approximately 80% being singletons. The data belong to a study of cytomegalovirus exposure and HLA in healthy donors. About the study: Some 180 million T cells yielded some 120 million unique TCR beta sequences in earlier analysis. Broader study findings: It was 150 or so TCR beta chains that were listed as cytomegalovirus-associated. According to an earlier analysis, most TCR beta V segments yielded productive rearrangements about 87% or about 30% of the time.

Germline assignment: CDR1 SEHNR and CDR2 FQNEAQ (reference sequence). V dropped 4 bases and J dropped 2; count of bases not matched to a gene: 5. The CDR3 is 16 amino acids. The sequencing input was PBMCs. This chain links TRBV7-9 with TRBJ2-1; 10 nucleotides align to TRBD2. The clonotype was recovered from a man aged 18 to 29 in good health and CMV-seronegative. For the CDR3, the DNA is TGTGCCAGCAGCTCCCTAGCGGGAGAGACCTACAATGAGCAGTTCTTC. Translating gives CASSSLAGETYNEQFF.